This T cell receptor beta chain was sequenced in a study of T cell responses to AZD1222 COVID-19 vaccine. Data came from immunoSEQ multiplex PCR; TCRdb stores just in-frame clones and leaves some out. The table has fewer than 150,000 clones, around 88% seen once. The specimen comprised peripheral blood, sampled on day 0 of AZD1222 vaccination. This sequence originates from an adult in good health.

The CDR3 nucleotides are TGTGCCAGCAGCCTGAGTAGGGGGCAACTGTTTTTT. Translated: CASSLSRGQLFF. This chain connects TRBV6-2 or TRBV6-3 to TRBJ2-2, with 7 bases that match TRBD1. This CDR3 region has 12 residues. CDR1 MNHEY and CDR2 SVGEGT come from the germline V gene. Trimming removed 6 bases from V and 14 bases from J; junction bases left unmatched: 9.